The present T cell receptor beta chain was sequenced within a study of vaccination and CD4 T cells after COVID-19. Study context: Overlapping peptides covering the spike proteins of SARS-CoV-2, HCoV-NL63, HCoV-OC43 and HCoV-229E were added to stimulate cells. Study conclusions and caveats: The study examined relatively few convalescent patients and included no early post-infection timepoints.

An Oncomine TCR Beta short-read assay was used to sequence the DNA from cultured CD4+ T cells. A single record per CDR3 protein comes from TCRdb applying MiXCR to the PCR reads. The repertoire consists of 15,000 to 16,000 distinct CDR3 sequences, with 73% occurring once and the leading ten covering approximately 4.2%. Treatment defined: approximately nine-day PBMC culture with coronavirus spike peptide pools or control peptides (ViraFEST assay). Culture conditions combined roughly 2 million PBMCs per well with 9.5 to 10 IU/ml IL-2 and approximately 11 ug/ml peptide pools. The germline CDR1 and CDR2 sequences are DFQATT and SNEGSKA (reference sequence). This CDR3 spans 14 amino acids. Trimming took 1 base from V and 6 from J, leaving 16 bases between them. This clonotype appeared a few times. No antigen is known for it.

The sample taken for sequencing was CD4+ T cells from blood, cultured in vitro. The TCR sequence derives from a human donor who had recovered from COVID-19. The V call is TRBV20-1, the J call TRBJ2-7, with D hard to call. As DNA, the CDR3 is TGCAGTGCTAGAGTTCGGGTCAGGTCGGCCGAGCAGTACTTC. Its translation is CSARVRVRSAEQYF.